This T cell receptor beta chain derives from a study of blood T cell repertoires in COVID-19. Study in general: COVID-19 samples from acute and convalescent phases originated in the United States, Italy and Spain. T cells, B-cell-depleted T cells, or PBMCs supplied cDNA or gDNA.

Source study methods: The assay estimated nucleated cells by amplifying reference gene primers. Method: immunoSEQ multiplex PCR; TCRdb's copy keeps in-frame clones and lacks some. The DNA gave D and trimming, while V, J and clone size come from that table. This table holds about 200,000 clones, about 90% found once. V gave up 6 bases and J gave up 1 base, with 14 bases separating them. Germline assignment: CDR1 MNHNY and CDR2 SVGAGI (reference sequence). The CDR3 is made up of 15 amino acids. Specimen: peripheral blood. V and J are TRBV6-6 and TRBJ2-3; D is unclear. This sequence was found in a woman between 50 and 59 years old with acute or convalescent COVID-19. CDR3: CASSPVSAGTDTQYF. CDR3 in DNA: TGTGCCAGCAGCCCGGTGAGTGCGGGCACAGATACGCAGTATTTT.